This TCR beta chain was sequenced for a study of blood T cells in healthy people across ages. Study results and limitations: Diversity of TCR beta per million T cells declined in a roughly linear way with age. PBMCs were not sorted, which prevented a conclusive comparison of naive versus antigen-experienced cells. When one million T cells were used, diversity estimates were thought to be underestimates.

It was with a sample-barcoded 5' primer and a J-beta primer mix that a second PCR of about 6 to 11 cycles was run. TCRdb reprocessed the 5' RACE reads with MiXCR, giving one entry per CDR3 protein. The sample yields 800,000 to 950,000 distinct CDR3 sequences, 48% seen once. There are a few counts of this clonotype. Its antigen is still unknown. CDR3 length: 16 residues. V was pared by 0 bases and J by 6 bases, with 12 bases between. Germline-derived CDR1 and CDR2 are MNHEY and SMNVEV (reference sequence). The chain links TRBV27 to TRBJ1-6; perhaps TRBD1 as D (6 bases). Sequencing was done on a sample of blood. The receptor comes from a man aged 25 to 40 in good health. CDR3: CASSLSKQGGNSPLHF. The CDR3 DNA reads TGTGCCAGCAGTTTATCCAAACAGGGTGGTAATTCACCCCTCCACTTT.